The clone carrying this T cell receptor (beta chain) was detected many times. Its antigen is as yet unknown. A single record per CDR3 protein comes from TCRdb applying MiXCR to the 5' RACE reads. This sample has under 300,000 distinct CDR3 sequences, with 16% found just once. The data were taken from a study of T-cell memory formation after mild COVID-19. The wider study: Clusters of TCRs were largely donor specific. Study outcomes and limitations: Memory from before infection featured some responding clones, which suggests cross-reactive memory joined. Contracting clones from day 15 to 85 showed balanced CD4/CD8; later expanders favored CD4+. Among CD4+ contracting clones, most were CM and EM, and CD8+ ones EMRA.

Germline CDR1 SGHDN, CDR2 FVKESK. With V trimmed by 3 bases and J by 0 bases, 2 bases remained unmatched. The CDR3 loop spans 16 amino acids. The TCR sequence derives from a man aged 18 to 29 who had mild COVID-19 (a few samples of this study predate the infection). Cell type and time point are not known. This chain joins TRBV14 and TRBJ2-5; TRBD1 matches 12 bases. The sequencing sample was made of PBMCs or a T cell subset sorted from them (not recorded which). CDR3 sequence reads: CASSQGTGGYQETQYF. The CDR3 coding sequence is TGTGCCAGCAGCCAGGGGACAGGGGGCTACCAAGAGACCCAGTACTTC.